These T cell receptor beta chains were read from a single sample in a study of blood T cell repertoires in COVID-19. Sequencing used immunoSEQ multiplex PCR; TCRdb keeps in-frame clones, though not all of them. The table has some 120,000 clones, 82% seen once. The specimen was peripheral blood. Every receptor here comes from a man between 70 and 80 years old with acute or convalescent COVID-19. Both conserved end residues are part of each CDR3. A D gene is named only where the DNA matches it firmly. Size is stated for part of the rows, as once, few or many counts, or as a class when the clone is expanded.

cdr3_nt: TGTGCCAGCAGCTTAGGACAGGGGTATAACTATGGCTACACCTTC
cdr3_aa: CASSLGQGYNYGYTF
d_call: TRBD1
v_call: TRBV7-8
j_call: TRBJ1-2
clone_size: -

cdr3_nt: TGTGCCAGCAGCCAAGACTTGACTACTAGCTCCTACGAGCAGTACTTC
cdr3_aa: CASSQDLTTSSYEQYF
d_call: -
v_call: TRBV3-1/TRBV3-2
j_call: TRBJ2-7
clone_size: few

cdr3_nt: TGTGCCAGCAGTTCGGATTGGACAGGAGTGAACACTGAAGCTTTCTTT
cdr3_aa: CASSSDWTGVNTEAFF
d_call: TRBD1
v_call: TRBV6-6
j_call: TRBJ1-1
clone_size: -

cdr3_nt: TGTGCCACCAGTGATTTTAGCGCGGGGACTAGCACAGATACGCAGTATTTT
cdr3_aa: CATSDFSAGTSTDTQYF
d_call: -
v_call: TRBV24-1
j_call: TRBJ2-3
clone_size: -

cdr3_nt: TGTGCCAGCAGCCAAGTGAGGCAGCACACAGATACGCAGTATTTT
cdr3_aa: CASSQVRQHTDTQYF
d_call: -
v_call: TRBV14
j_call: TRBJ2-3
clone_size: -

cdr3_nt: TGTGCCAGCTCACAGGAGGAAACCTACGAGCAGTACTTC
cdr3_aa: CASSQEETYEQYF
d_call: -
v_call: TRBV18
j_call: TRBJ2-7
clone_size: few

cdr3_nt: TGTGCCAGCAAGAGTAACGAAAAACTGTTTTTT
cdr3_aa: CASKSNEKLFF
d_call: -
v_call: TRBV6-5
j_call: TRBJ1-4
clone_size: once

cdr3_nt: TGTGCCACCTTAGACAGGGATCCCTACGAGCAGTACTTC
cdr3_aa: CATLDRDPYEQYF
d_call: TRBD1
v_call: TRBV10-3
j_call: TRBJ2-7
clone_size: -

cdr3_nt: TGTGCCAGCAGCGTCGGGGATTATCAGCCCCAGCATTTT
cdr3_aa: CASSVGDYQPQHF
d_call: -
v_call: TRBV21-1
j_call: TRBJ1-5
clone_size: -

cdr3_nt: TGTGCCAGCAGCTTAAGGACAGGGGAGGGAGAGACCCAGTACTTC
cdr3_aa: CASSLRTGEGETQYF
d_call: TRBD1
v_call: TRBV5-4
j_call: TRBJ2-5
clone_size: few

cdr3_nt: TGTGCCAGCACGGCTAGCCCAGATACGCAGTATTTT
cdr3_aa: CASTASPDTQYF
d_call: -
v_call: TRBV11-2
j_call: TRBJ2-3
clone_size: -

cdr3_nt: TGTGCCTGGAGTACATCACAGGTTTGGTCGGGCACTGAAGCTTTCTTT
cdr3_aa: CAWSTSQVWSGTEAFF
d_call: -
v_call: TRBV30
j_call: TRBJ1-1
clone_size: once

cdr3_nt: TGCGCCAGCAGCAGGGGAGCGGGTAATGAGCAGTTCTTC
cdr3_aa: CASSRGAGNEQFF
d_call: -
v_call: TRBV5-1
j_call: TRBJ2-1
clone_size: -

cdr3_nt: TGCAGCGTAAAACAGGGGAACACTGAAGCTTTCTTT
cdr3_aa: CSVKQGNTEAFF
d_call: -
v_call: TRBV29-1
j_call: TRBJ1-1
clone_size: -

cdr3_nt: TGTGCCACCAGTGATGGCCTCTTTAATCAGCCCCAGCATTTT
cdr3_aa: CATSDGLFNQPQHF
d_call: -
v_call: TRBV24-1
j_call: TRBJ1-5
clone_size: -

cdr3_nt: TGTGCCAGCTCACCACGGCTCACAGATACGCAGTATTTT
cdr3_aa: CASSPRLTDTQYF
d_call: -
v_call: TRBV18
j_call: TRBJ2-3
clone_size: -

cdr3_nt: TGTGCCAGCACCGGGACACCGTACGAGCAGTACTTC
cdr3_aa: CASTGTPYEQYF
d_call: -
v_call: TRBV11-2
j_call: TRBJ2-7
clone_size: -

cdr3_nt: TGTGCCAGCAGTGAACCGCTAGCGGGGGGGGGTGAGCAGTTCTTC
cdr3_aa: CASSEPLAGGGEQFF
d_call: TRBD2
v_call: TRBV25-1
j_call: TRBJ2-1
clone_size: -

cdr3_nt: TGTGCCAGCAGCGCTGGACAGCAGAACACTGAAGCTTTCTTT
cdr3_aa: CASSAGQQNTEAFF
d_call: -
v_call: TRBV7-9
j_call: TRBJ1-1
clone_size: few

cdr3_nt: TGTGCCAGTAGTCGAACAGGGGGCGGGTATAGCAATCAGCCCCAGCATTTT
cdr3_aa: CASSRTGGGYSNQPQHF
d_call: TRBD1
v_call: TRBV19
j_call: TRBJ1-5
clone_size: -

cdr3_nt: TGTGCCAGCAGCCAACACCAGGGTCCCCGTGGCTACACCTTC
cdr3_aa: CASSQHQGPRGYTF
d_call: -
v_call: TRBV7-2
j_call: TRBJ1-2
clone_size: -

cdr3_nt: TGTGCCAGCAGGGGAGGGAGGGACTCACCCCTCCACTTT
cdr3_aa: CASRGGRDSPLHF
d_call: -
v_call: TRBV7-9
j_call: TRBJ1-6
clone_size: -

cdr3_nt: TGTGCCAGCAGCGAGAGGACAGGTTCGGCACCCCTCCACTTT
cdr3_aa: CASSERTGSAPLHF
d_call: TRBD1
v_call: TRBV9
j_call: TRBJ1-6
clone_size: -

cdr3_nt: TGTGCCAGCAGTAGGGACAAGAAGACTGAAGCTTTCTTT
cdr3_aa: CASSRDKKTEAFF
d_call: -
v_call: TRBV2
j_call: TRBJ1-1
clone_size: few

cdr3_nt: TGTGCCAGCAGTTTCCAACCCTTCTTGACAGGATATGGCTACACCTTC
cdr3_aa: CASSFQPFLTGYGYTF
d_call: -
v_call: TRBV6-5
j_call: TRBJ1-2
clone_size: -

cdr3_nt: TGTGCCAGCAGCTCCGACAGATTCTATGGCTACACCTTC
cdr3_aa: CASSSDRFYGYTF
d_call: -
v_call: TRBV7-9
j_call: TRBJ1-2
clone_size: -

cdr3_nt: TGTGCCAGTAGTATAGATGCGGAGAGGGATACGCAGTATTTT
cdr3_aa: CASSIDAERDTQYF
d_call: -
v_call: TRBV19
j_call: TRBJ2-3
clone_size: -

cdr3_nt: TGTGCCAGCAGTCCGGACAGGGTCCCCTCCTTC
cdr3_aa: CASSPDRVPSF
d_call: TRBD1
v_call: TRBV12-3/TRBV12-4
j_call: TRBJ2-7
clone_size: -

cdr3_nt: TGCGCCAGCAGCCAAGGGACAGGGAGAGTTACCGGGGAGCTGTTTTTT
cdr3_aa: CASSQGTGRVTGELFF
d_call: TRBD1
v_call: TRBV5-1
j_call: TRBJ2-2
clone_size: -

cdr3_nt: TGCGCCAGTTCGGCGGGAGCCAAAAACATTCAGTACTTC
cdr3_aa: CASSAGAKNIQYF
d_call: -
v_call: TRBV10-1
j_call: TRBJ2-4
clone_size: -

cdr3_nt: TGTGCCAGCAGCTCGCGGGGACAGGGGTATCAGCCCCAGCATTTT
cdr3_aa: CASSSRGQGYQPQHF
d_call: TRBD1
v_call: TRBV5-8
j_call: TRBJ1-5
clone_size: once

cdr3_nt: TGTGCCAGCAGTGAACGCGGGGGATATGGCTACACCTTC
cdr3_aa: CASSERGGYGYTF
d_call: -
v_call: TRBV6-4
j_call: TRBJ1-2
clone_size: -

cdr3_nt: TGTGCCAGCGCTGGGACTAGCGTCAAACTAACCTACGAGCAGTACTTC
cdr3_aa: CASAGTSVKLTYEQYF
d_call: TRBD2
v_call: TRBV28
j_call: TRBJ2-7
clone_size: -

cdr3_nt: TGTGCCAGCAGCCCCCGTGGAGGCGGAAGTGGAATAAGTGAGCAGTTCTTC
cdr3_aa: CASSPRGGGSGISEQFF
d_call: -
v_call: TRBV5-4
j_call: TRBJ2-1
clone_size: once

cdr3_nt: TGCAGCGTTGAGGGACAGGGACTCTACGAGCAGTACTTC
cdr3_aa: CSVEGQGLYEQYF
d_call: TRBD1
v_call: TRBV29-1
j_call: TRBJ2-7
clone_size: once

cdr3_nt: TGTGCCAGCAGTCGGCTTTTTAAGGCGGGAAACAATGAGCAGTTCTTC
cdr3_aa: CASSRLFKAGNNEQFF
d_call: -
v_call: TRBV28
j_call: TRBJ2-1
clone_size: -

cdr3_nt: TGTGCCAGCAGCGCTGGGACAGGCTTGCAAGAGACCCAGTACTTC
cdr3_aa: CASSAGTGLQETQYF
d_call: TRBD1
v_call: TRBV11-2
j_call: TRBJ2-5
clone_size: -

cdr3_nt: TGTGCCAGCAGCTTAGGTGGGACAGGTAAAGATCATGGCTACACCTTC
cdr3_aa: CASSLGGTGKDHGYTF
d_call: TRBD1
v_call: TRBV7-9
j_call: TRBJ1-2
clone_size: -